Listed below are T cell receptor beta chains from one sample, sequenced in a study of tumor and adjacent non-tumor tissue in lung cancer. MiXCR, run by TCRdb on the multiplex PCR reads, gives a single entry per CDR3 protein. The sample includes 81,000 or so distinct CDR3 sequences, approximately 79% of them seen just once. The specimen sequenced was lung tumor tissue. The receptors were gathered from a woman in her 50s with non-small cell lung cancer. The CDR3 runs from the conserved cysteine through the conserved F or W. The order of the fields is V gene, J gene, CDR3 protein.

TRBV11-2	TRBJ2-1	CAIMGLADEQFF
TRBV12-5	TRBJ2-1	CASGLGQVRTNEQFF
TRBV28	TRBJ2-1	CASRGASESLNEQFF
TRBV20-1	TRBJ2-7	CSVNRDGGGRQYF
TRBV20-1	TRBJ1-3	CSDRGTGTGIGFVGNTIYF
TRBV30	TRBJ2-1	CAWASEVRNNNEQFF
TRBV6-2/TRBV6-3	TRBJ2-5	CASSAGQSLGDTQYF
TRBV4-1	TRBJ2-7	CVSSEGTLTYDQYF
TRBV4-2	TRBJ2-2	CACSQEWTENSGELFF
TRBV28	TRBJ1-2	CSSRAGEHEYGYTF
TRBV7-9	TRBJ1-1	CAGRTGKTEAFF
TRBV20-1	TRBJ2-7	CSARDSHDSYEQYF
TRBV6-5	TRBJ2-7	CATHGLRTIEECF
TRBV20-1	TRBJ2-3	CSAAGPTTGRADRQYF
TRBV4-1	TRBJ2-4	CASSPRSGGLAKNIQYF
TRBV20-1	TRBJ1-6	CSARRTGVVSRAEQGSPLHF
TRBV20-1	TRBJ1-5	CSVSLGGRQPQHF
TRBV6-6	TRBJ2-6	CASSYPGGPSGAYVPTF
TRBV29-1	TRBJ1-3	CSVERRAFSRNTIYF
TRBV5-8	TRBJ1-6	CASSFYYGNNSPLHF
TRBV29-1	TRBJ1-1	CSVEDLGTEAFF
TRBV20-1	TRBJ2-5	CSAQGGGLRETQYF
TRBV29-1	TRBJ1-3	CIVWTDSGNTIYF
TRBV29-1	TRBJ1-2	CSVKGSRVSNYGYTF
TRBV20-1	TRBJ2-7	CSARATGMAYEQYF
TRBV20-1	TRBJ2-2	CSDTPIGILGAEELFF
TRBV12-3/TRBV12-4	TRBJ2-2	CVSRKRAAAGELFF
TRBV6-6	TRBJ2-1	CASSYSTGIGVF
TRBV11-2	TRBJ2-7	CASSPWASGSYEQHF
TRBV6-5	TRBJ2-7	CASSLTRQAYEHYF
TRBV4-1	TRBJ2-1	CASNREWTGGEFF
TRBV5-4	TRBJ2-7	CSSSPALTGGSLEQYF
TRBV6-1	TRBJ2-1	CASSKRRLDFLLSTGYNEQFF
TRBV20-1	TRBJ1-6	CSPHRDRAYNPPIHF
TRBV20-1	TRBJ2-1	CSANRRDILSYNEQLF
TRBV20-1	TRBJ2-3	CSVRSGAVNTLYF
TRBV20-1	TRBJ1-3	CSARTGQSTIYF
TRBV11-2	TRBJ1-4	CASSAGGGYNEKLFF
TRBV6-1	TRBJ2-5	CASSGGGGIWGGWKTQYF
TRBV7-8	TRBJ2-2	CASSLAQGQPNTGELFF